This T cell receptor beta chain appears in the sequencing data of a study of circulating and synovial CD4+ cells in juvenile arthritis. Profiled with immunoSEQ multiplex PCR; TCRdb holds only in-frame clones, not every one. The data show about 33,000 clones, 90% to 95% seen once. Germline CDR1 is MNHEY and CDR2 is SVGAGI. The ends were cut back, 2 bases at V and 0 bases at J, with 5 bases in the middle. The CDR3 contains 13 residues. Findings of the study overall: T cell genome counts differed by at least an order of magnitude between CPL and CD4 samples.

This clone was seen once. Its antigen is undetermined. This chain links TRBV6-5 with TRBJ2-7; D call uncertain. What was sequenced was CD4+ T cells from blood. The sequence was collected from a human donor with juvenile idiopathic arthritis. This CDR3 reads CASSYASSYEQYF. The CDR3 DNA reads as TGTGCCAGCAGTTACGCCAGCTCCTACGAGCAGTACTTC.